These 27 T cell receptor beta chains came from one sample sequenced in a study of cytomegalovirus exposure and HLA in healthy donors. Researchers ran the PCR with 60 Vbeta and 13 Jbeta primers. Repertoires were generated with immunoSEQ multiplex PCR, while TCRdb's copy carries only in-frame clones and drops some. The sample lists about 78,000 clones; 80% were seen once. The sample taken for sequencing was PBMCs. The receptor set was obtained from a male donor in good health and CMV-seronegative.

V and J are TRBV10-3 and TRBJ1-3, with TRBD1 matching 8 bases. CDR3 length: 15 amino acids. The trim removed 9 bases at V and 4 bases at J, leaving 11 bases unmatched. Germline values: CDR1 ENHRY, CDR2 SYGVKD. In nucleotides, the CDR3 is TGTGCCATTTCCGGGACAGGTAACGTCGGAAACACCATATATTTT. It translates to CAISGTGNVGNTIYF.

The gene calls are TRBV5-1 and TRBJ2-7; 10 bases line up with TRBD2. The length of the CDR3 is 15 residues. CDR1 is SGHRS and CDR2 is YFSETQ in the germline V gene. V gave up 5 bases and J gave up 2 bases; unmatched junction bases: 7. The CDR3 loop reads CASSYTGTSAYEQYF. Here the CDR3 DNA reads TGCGCCAGCAGTTACACCGGGACTAGCGCCTACGAGCAGTACTTC.

Comments on this clone: The junction departs from the called germline gene at one end, perhaps through a read error. The chain is built from TRBV6-5 and TRBJ1-2; perhaps TRBD1 as D (6 bases). CDR1 and CDR2 from the germline V gene are MNHEY and SVGAGI. The CDR3 extends over 14 amino acids. CDR3 residues: CASSYDRFPYGYPF. The CDR3, as DNA: TGTGCCAGCAGTTACGACAGGTTTCCATATGGCTACCCCTTC.

V gene TRBV7-2 combines with J gene TRBJ2-5; D is unresolved. V was cut by 1 base and J by 3 bases, with 6 bases left in between. The germline V gene has CDR1 SGHTA and CDR2 FQGNSA. The length of the CDR3 is 13 residues. The CDR3 reads CASSLVFKETQYF. CDR3 nucleotides: TGTGCCAGCAGCTTAGTTTTTAAAGAGACCCAGTACTTC.

The chain is built from TRBV5-6 and TRBJ1-4; no definite D call. The CDR3 totals 16 residues. The germline V gene has CDR1 SGHDT and CDR2 YYEEEE. The V end lost 0 bases, the J end lost 3 bases, and 12 bases lay between the germline ends. CDR3 nucleotide sequence: TGTGCCAGCAGCTTGGCGGGGTATGGTTCTAATGAAAAACTGTTTTTT. It specifies CASSLAGYGSNEKLFF.

V gene TRBV30 combines with J gene TRBJ2-7; TRBD1 agrees at 8 bases. CDR1 is GTSNPN and CDR2 is SVGIG in the germline V gene (reference sequence). V gave up 3 bases and J gave up 5 bases; unmatched junction bases: 9. This CDR3 region has 14 residues. The DNA of the CDR3 is TGTGCCTGGAGCTACCGACAGGGGTTCGACGAGCAGTACTTC. The encoded protein is CAWSYRQGFDEQYF.

The table lists this clone with a few counts. The chain joins TRBV6-6 to TRBJ1-1, with TRBD1 matching 8 bases. V shed 0 bases, J shed 1 base, and the junction held 1 base outside the gene matches. The CDR3 length is 15 residues. Germline lookup yields CDR1 MNHNY and CDR2 SVGAGI (reference sequence). CDR3 residues: CASSYSGTGNTEAFF. DNA of the CDR3: TGTGCCAGCAGTTACTCTGGGACAGGGAACACTGAAGCTTTCTTT.

This clone has only one observation. The chain uses TRBV6-5 and TRBJ2-3, with a tentative D call TRBD2 (5 bases). The CDR3 has 11 residues. V lost 4 bases and J lost 8, with 7 bases in between. CDR1 and CDR2 from the germline V gene are MNHEY and SVGAGI. The CDR3 DNA sequence: TGTGCCAGCAGTTCGGCGGGTACGCAGTATTTT. Protein product: CASSSAGTQYF.

The chain employs TRBV18 and TRBJ1-4; D ambiguous. The CDR3 runs to 14 residues. Deletions cut 3 bases from V and 7 bases from J, with 12 bases between. Germline V gives CDR1 KGHSH, CDR2 LQKENI. The CDR3, as DNA: TGTGCCAGCTCACCGACCGCGGGTCGTGAAAAACTGTTTTTT. Its protein product is CASSPTAGREKLFF.

The J gene is TRBJ1-2, the V gene TRBV28; TRBD1 matches at 11 bases. V was pared by 6 bases and J by 6 bases, with 9 bases of the junction left unmatched. The germline gives CDR1 MDHEN, CDR2 SYDVKM. CDR3 length: 15 residues. The CDR3 spells CASSRGQGAWDGYTF. CDR3 DNA: TGTGCCAGCAGCCGCGGACAGGGGGCGTGGGATGGCTACACCTTC.

The rearrangement uses TRBV28 and TRBJ1-1; no reliable D call. Per the germline V gene, CDR1 is MDHEN and CDR2 is SYDVKM. The CDR3 contains 12 residues. The V and J ends lost 5 bases and 1 base respectively, with 5 bases between them. The CDR3 is CASSTGNTEAFF. The CDR3 region has the DNA TGTGCCAGCAGTACCGGGAACACTGAAGCTTTCTTT.

The chain carries TRBV18 and TRBJ2-1; 8 bases are a match to TRBD1. This CDR3 comprises 15 residues. J lost 3 bases, V lost 3 bases, and 4 bases had no gene match. CDR1 and CDR2 (germline): KGHSH, LQKENI. CDR3 loop: CASSPQGAGYNEQFF. In DNA, the CDR3 is TGTGCCAGCTCACCCCAGGGGGCCGGCTACAATGAGCAGTTCTTC.

This clone is a singleton in its sample. This rearrangement joins TRBV30 to TRBJ1-1, with 7 bases lining up with TRBD1. This CDR3 comprises 15 residues. After removal of 5 bases from V and 3 bases from J, the junction contained 12 bases not matched to a gene. Per the germline V gene, CDR1 is GTSNPN and CDR2 is SVGIG (reference sequence). For the CDR3, the DNA is TGTGCCTGGGGGACGGGACAGCCTCTTTACACTGAAGCTTTCTTT. Its translation is CAWGTGQPLYTEAFF.

CDR3 protein: CASSFGAGDQPQHF. The CDR3 nucleotides are TGTGCCAGCAGTTTTGGGGCAGGTGATCAGCCCCAGCATTTT. J is TRBJ1-5 and V is TRBV28; possible D gene TRBD1, 5 bases. CDR3 size: 14 residues. Per the germline V gene, CDR1 is MDHEN and CDR2 is SYDVKM. Trimming shortened V by 3 bases and J by 5 bases, and 11 bases separated the two germline ends.

Points on this clone: One junction end disagrees with the germline gene, perhaps due to a read error. The DNA of the CDR3 is TGTGCCAGCAGGAAGGGGAATCAGCCCCAGAATTTT. It encodes CASRKGNQPQNF. This chain connects TRBV28 to TRBJ1-5; D possibly corresponds to TRBD1 (5 bases). CDR3 length: 12 residues. Germline CDR1 is MDHEN and CDR2 is SYDVKM.

This CDR3 is CASSLVPGTYEQYF. Written as DNA, the CDR3 is TGCGCCAGCAGCTTGGTCCCAGGAACCTACGAGCAGTACTTC. The rearrangement uses TRBV5-1 and TRBJ2-7; D is unclear. From germline, CDR1 is SGHRS and CDR2 YFSETQ. The germline V and J ends were trimmed by 0 bases and 2 bases, with 9 bases remaining between them. The CDR3 has 14 amino acids.

The CDR3 spells CASSFWQGAGEQYF. CDR3 nucleotide sequence: TGTGCCAGCAGTTTTTGGCAGGGGGCGGGTGAGCAGTACTTC. The chain employs TRBV27 and TRBJ2-7; 8 bases are shared with TRBD1. From germline, CDR1 is MNHEY and CDR2 SMNVEV (reference sequence). The CDR3 is 14 amino acids. The V segment lost 3 bases and the J segment 7 bases; nucleotides outside the gene matches: 8.

The V gene is TRBV2, the J gene TRBJ1-5, with TRBD1 matching 8 bases. This CDR3 contains 14 residues. V trimming: 4 bases; J trimming: 8 bases; junction bases outside the gene matches: 7. CDR1 is SNHLY, CDR2 FYNNEI, per germline. The CDR3 region has the DNA TGTGCCAGCAGTGCGGACAGGGTATTCGAGCCCCAGCATTTT. Protein: CASSADRVFEPQHF.

This clone was counted a few times. Here the CDR3 DNA reads TGCGCCAGCCCGGGACTATTGAACACAGATACGCAGTATTTT. Encoded protein: CASPGLLNTDTQYF. The chain has TRBV5-1 and TRBJ2-3; the match to TRBD2 covers 7 bases. The CDR3 has 14 amino acids. CDR1 is SGHRS and CDR2 is YFSETQ in the germline V gene. The ends lost 7 bases at V and 2 bases at J; junction bases unmatched: 7.

The chain carries TRBV27 and TRBJ2-6; possibly TRBD1 for D (6 bases). The ends were cut back, 3 bases at V and 4 bases at J, with 16 bases in the middle. Germline V gene data show CDR1 as MNHEY and CDR2 as SMNVEV (reference sequence). The length of the CDR3 is 17 residues. The CDR3 DNA reads TGTGCCAGCAGTTTGGTACAGGGTCCGGGGGGGGCCAACGTCCTGACTTTC. Amino acid sequence: CASSLVQGPGGANVLTF.

This rearrangement joins TRBV5-1 to TRBJ2-3; D gene ambiguous. The CDR3 contains 14 residues. V gave up 5 bases and J gave up 5 bases, with 15 bases separating them. Germline CDR1 is SGHRS and CDR2 is YFSETQ. This chain's CDR3 is CASREVTAGDTQYF. The CDR3 nucleotides read TGCGCCAGCAGAGAGGTAACGGCTGGAGATACGCAGTATTTT. Using reference TRBV5-1 and TRBJ2-3 for the parts outside the CDR3, the full variable domain is KAGVTQTPRYLIKTRGQQVTLSCSPISGHRSVSWYQQTPGQGLQFLFEYFSETQRNKGNFPGRFSGRQFSNSRSEMNVSTLELGDSALYLCASREVTAGDTQYFGPGTRLTVL.

Note on this clone: At one end the junction does not follow the germline gene, possibly because of a read error. The V call is TRBV5-1, the J call TRBJ1-2; D might be TRBD1 (5 bases). In germline, CDR1 is SGHRS, CDR2 YFSETQ. The CDR3 sequence is 16 residues long. Here the CDR3 DNA reads TGCGCCAGCAGCTTGGCTCGGGACCCGGGAGGGTATGGCTACCCCTTC. It codes for CASSLARDPGGYGYPF.

The rearrangement uses TRBV5-1 and TRBJ1-1, with D perhaps TRBD1 (5 bases). Germline V gene data show CDR1 as SGHRS and CDR2 as YFSETQ. The CDR3 consists of 16 residues. The V and J ends lost 0 bases and 3 bases respectively, with 15 bases between them. In nucleotides, the CDR3 is TGCGCCAGCAGCTTGGGCGGCAGGGTGTGGGACACTGAAGCTTTCTTT. Residues: CASSLGGRVWDTEAFF. The full variable domain, rest sourced from reference TRBV5-1 and TRBJ1-1, is KAGVTQTPRYLIKTRGQQVTLSCSPISGHRSVSWYQQTPGQGLQFLFEYFSETQRNKGNFPGRFSGRQFSNSRSEMNVSTLELGDSALYLCASSLGGRVWDTEAFFGQGTRLTVV.

This clone was observed a few times. The chain joins TRBV7-9 to TRBJ1-1; 11 nucleotides agree with TRBD1. The V gene end was trimmed by 3 bases and the J gene end by 5 bases; junction bases not matched to a gene: 8. CDR3 length: 16 residues. CDR1 and CDR2 from the germline V gene are SEHNR and FQNEAQ (reference sequence). In DNA form, the CDR3 reads TGTGCCAGCAGCTTCGGACAGGGGGCAGGGGAGACTGAAGCTTTCTTT. This sequence encodes CASSFGQGAGETEAFF.

Of note for this clone: The junction and the germline gene differ at one end; a read error may be behind it. The genes are TRBV30 and TRBJ1-5; TRBD1 matches 7 bases. CDR1 and CDR2 from the germline V gene are GTSNPN and SVGIG (reference sequence). CDR3 length: 14 residues. CDR3 DNA: TGTGCCTGGACACCGGGACAGAGCAATCAGCCCCAGAATTTT. It yields the protein CAWTPGQSNQPQNF.

This chain uses TRBV6-5 with TRBJ1-3; 7 bases agree with TRBD1. The CDR3 is made up of 16 amino acids. CDR1 MNHEY and CDR2 SVGAGI come from the germline V gene. V dropped 2 bases and J dropped 2; count of bases not matched to a gene: 6. The DNA for the CDR3 is TGTGCCAGCAGTTACGCGCACAGGGGTACTGGAAACACCATATATTTT. Translated: CASSYAHRGTGNTIYF.

J is TRBJ2-3 and V is TRBV7-2; D might be TRBD2 (6 bases). The germline V gene encodes CDR1 SGHTA and CDR2 FQGNSA. The CDR3 extends over 14 amino acids. With 1 base removed from V and 6 bases from J, the gap between germline ends came to 11 bases. The CDR3 loop reads CASSLEGTPDTQYF. In nucleotides, the CDR3 is TGTGCCAGCAGCTTAGAGGGGACTCCCGATACGCAGTATTTT.